Below, 17 T cell receptor beta chains from the same sample are listed, as sequenced in a study of T cells in Graves' hyperthyroidism and ophthalmopathy. It was RNA transcripts that yielded the amplified TCR beta CDR3 regions. When the TCR CDR3 underwent first-round RT-PCR, the HTBI primer set was used. In TCRdb, the multiplex PCR reads were re-called with MiXCR into one record per CDR3 protein. Of under 400,000 distinct CDR3 sequences in the sample, about 15% were seen once. Source material: blood. The receptors shown here come from a woman between 18 and 29 years old with Graves' hyperthyroidism that later progressed to Graves' ophthalmopathy.

The chain carries TRBV6-1 and TRBJ1-4; 9 nucleotides align to TRBD1. In germline, CDR1 is MNHNS, CDR2 SASEGT. CDR3 length equals 15 residues. Germline trimming cut 7 bases from V and 6 bases from J; bases unmatched to any gene: 9. This CDR3 reads CASTDPGQGHEKLFF. The CDR3 DNA follows: TGTGCCAGCACCGATCCGGGACAGGGACATGAAAAACTGTTTTTT.

This clonotype was recorded many times. The gene calls are TRBV30 and TRBJ1-5; D unresolved. CDR1 GTSNPN and CDR2 SVGIG come from the germline V gene (reference sequence). This CDR3 contains 13 residues. With 2 bases removed from V and 7 bases from J, the gap between germline ends came to 12 bases. The CDR3 is CAWSRPGDQPQHF. The CDR3 nucleotides are TGTGCCTGGAGTCGGCCGGGCGACCAGCCCCAGCATTTT.

This clonotype was detected many times. The genes are TRBV7-2 and TRBJ2-1, with TRBD2 identical over 9 bases. Unmatched junction bases numbered 13, after V lost 5 bases and J lost 8 bases. The CDR3 has 16 residues. Germline V gives CDR1 SGHTA, CDR2 FQGNSA. The CDR3: CASSESLAGRPYEQFF. CDR3 nucleotide sequence: TGTGCCAGCAGCGAGTCACTAGCGGGCAGACCGTATGAGCAGTTCTTC.

This clonotype was observed a few times. The chain joins TRBV18 to TRBJ1-1, with D unclear. Germline values: CDR1 KGHSH, CDR2 LQKENI. Trimming stripped 3 bases from V and 0 bases from J, with 17 bases between. The CDR3 is 17 residues long. CDR3 sequence reads: CASSPGWSATMNTEAFF. Written as DNA, the CDR3 is TGTGCCAGCTCACCGGGCTGGAGTGCCACGATGAACACTGAAGCTTTCTTT.

This clonotype has ten or more counts. The chain employs TRBV6-1 and TRBJ2-1; D gene ambiguous. The germline V and J ends were trimmed by 5 bases and 3 bases, with 11 bases remaining between them. CDR1 is MNHNS and CDR2 is SASEGT in the germline V gene. CDR3 length equals 14 residues. CDR3: CASSPPEDYNEQFF. The CDR3 DNA sequence: TGTGCCAGCAGTCCCCCCGAGGACTACAATGAGCAGTTCTTC.

V usage is TRBV5-4 and J usage is TRBJ1-1; D is possibly TRBD1 (6 bases). Trimming removed 4 bases at V and 5 bases at J, with 15 bases between. CDR1 is SGHNT, CDR2 YYREEE, per germline (reference sequence). The CDR3 spans 14 residues. CDR3 amino acids: CASSREGGRTEAFF. The CDR3 region has the DNA TGTGCCAGCAGCAGGGAGGGGGGGCGTACTGAAGCTTTCTTT.

Many counts were recorded for this clonotype. V and J are TRBV2 and TRBJ2-7, with 9 bases identical to TRBD1. The ends lost 8 bases at V and 1 base at J; junction bases unmatched: 6. CDR1 and CDR2 (germline): SNHLY, FYNNEI. The CDR3 has 14 amino acids. CDR3 nucleotide sequence: TGTGCCAGCGTGCCCGGGACAGGGTCCTACGAGCAGTACTTC. Translation: CASVPGTGSYEQYF. Full variable domain (missing parts from reference TRBV2 and TRBJ2-7): EPEVTQTPSHQVTQMGQEVILRCVPISNHLYFYWYRQILGQKVEFLVSFYNNEISEKSEIFDDQFSVERPDGSNFTLKIRSTKLEDSAMYFCASVPGTGSYEQYFGPGTRLTVT.

The chain combines TRBV28 with TRBJ2-7, with 11 bases lining up with TRBD1. The CDR3 totals 15 residues. J lost 3 bases, V lost 6 bases, and 7 bases had no gene match. Germline V gene sequence: CDR1 MDHEN, CDR2 SYDVKM. The CDR3 DNA follows: TGTGCCAGCAGACCCGGACAGGGGGCTGGCTACGAGCAGTACTTC. Translating it yields CASRPGQGAGYEQYF. The full variable domain, rest sourced from reference TRBV28 and TRBJ2-7, is DVKVTQSSRYLVKRTGEKVFLECVQDMDHENMFWYRQDPGLGLRLIYFSYDVKMKEKGDIPEGYSVSREKKERFSLILESASTNQTSMYLCASRPGQGAGYEQYFGPGTRLTVT.

To note about this clonotype: A clone one base away is much larger, so this may be a read error. Since the CDR3 does not end with the conserved phenylalanine or tryptophan, this likely comes from a read error. The gene calls are TRBV3-1 and TRBJ2-7; 7 positions match TRBD2. This CDR3 has 14 amino acids. The V and J ends lost 4 bases and 3 bases, in that order; junction bases with no gene match: 6. Germline CDR1 reads LGHDT; CDR2 reads YNNKEL (reference sequence). The CDR3 region has the DNA TGTGCCAGCAGCCTCACTAGCGCCAACTACGAGCAGTACCTC. Its translation is CASSLTSANYEQYL.

This clonotype has just a few counts. This rearrangement joins TRBV7-3 to TRBJ2-7, with TRBD1 as a possible D gene (6 bases). The CDR3 sequence is 13 residues long. Germline V gene data show CDR1 as SGHTA and CDR2 as FQGTGA. Trimming shortened V by 5 bases and J by 5 bases, and 13 bases separated the two germline ends. The CDR3 nucleotides read TGTGCCAGCAGCACCGACAGGACCAACGAGCAGTACTTC. This sequence encodes CASSTDRTNEQYF.

Many counts were recorded for this clonotype. The chain joins TRBV28 to TRBJ2-7; 10 bases fit TRBD2. The J segment lost 1 base and the V segment lost 6 bases, leaving 9 bases of the junction unmatched. CDR1 is MDHEN and CDR2 is SYDVKM in the germline V gene. This CDR3 contains 16 residues. In nucleotides, the CDR3 is TGTGCCAGCAGCCGGCCTAGCGGGAGATCGTCCTACGAGCAGTACTTC. This gives the protein CASSRPSGRSSYEQYF. Full variable domain (outside the CDR3, taken from reference TRBV28 and TRBJ2-7): DVKVTQSSRYLVKRTGEKVFLECVQDMDHENMFWYRQDPGLGLRLIYFSYDVKMKEKGDIPEGYSVSREKKERFSLILESASTNQTSMYLCASSRPSGRSSYEQYFGPGTRLTVT.

The chain couples TRBV20-1 to TRBJ1-5, with D hard to call. Germline V CDR1 and CDR2: DFQATT, SNEGSKA (reference sequence). V was trimmed by 5 bases and J by 0 bases, leaving 8 bases between them. The CDR3 contains 13 residues. The CDR3 DNA follows: TGCAGTGCTCAGGTTTATAGCAATCAGCCCCAGCATTTT. It is translated as CSAQVYSNQPQHF.

A note on this clonotype: At one end the junction does not follow the germline gene, possibly because of a read error. This chain joins TRBV7-9 and TRBJ1-5, with D unresolved. Germline CDR1 and CDR2: SEHNR and FQNEAQ (reference sequence). The CDR3 is 17 amino acids. The CDR3 reads CASSAREGAYSNQPPHF. The CDR3 region has the DNA TGTGCCAGCAGTGCCCGAGAGGGAGCCTATAGCAATCAGCCCCCGCATTTT.

This clonotype was recorded at least ten times. The gene calls are TRBV14 and TRBJ2-5; the D is unclear. Germline V CDR1 and CDR2: SGHDN, FVKESK. CDR3 length: 13 amino acids. The ends were cut back, 1 base at V and 5 bases at J, with 8 bases in the middle. This chain's CDR3 is CASSQGARETQYF. DNA of the CDR3: TGTGCCAGCAGCCAAGGGGCGCGGGAGACCCAGTACTTC.

This clonotype has just a few counts. The rearrangement uses TRBV4-1 and TRBJ2-7, with D tentatively TRBD1 (6 bases). V lost 0 bases and J lost 3, with 9 bases in between. This CDR3 region has 14 residues. In germline, CDR1 is MGHRA, CDR2 YSYEKL. Here the CDR3 DNA reads TGCGCCAGCAGCCAAGAGGGACACCACTACGAGCAGTACTTC. Residues: CASSQEGHHYEQYF.

In its sample, this clonotype was seen once. The chain links TRBV20-1 to TRBJ2-5; 11 positions match TRBD2. The V segment lost 3 bases and the J segment 4 bases; nucleotides outside the gene matches: 4. The CDR3 is 14 amino acids. Germline V gives CDR1 DFQATT, CDR2 SNEGSKA (reference sequence). CDR3 coding DNA: TGCAGTGCTAGGGTAGCGGGGGGGTTAGAGACCCAGTACTTC. Protein product: CSARVAGGLETQYF.

This clonotype has a count of ten or more. V and J are TRBV11-2 and TRBJ2-3; TRBD1 agrees at 8 bases. Trimming cost V 7 bases and J 6 bases; bases outside gene matches: 9. Germline CDR1 and CDR2: SGHAT and FQNNGV. The CDR3 totals 14 residues. The CDR3 loop reads CASNRDRMFDTQYF. Here the CDR3 DNA reads TGTGCCAGCAACCGGGACAGGATGTTCGATACGCAGTATTTT. Together with reference TRBV11-2 and TRBJ2-3, the CDR3 gives the full variable domain: EAGVAQSPRYKIIEKRQSVAFWCNPISGHATLYWYQQILGQGPKLLIQFQNNGVVDDSQLPKDRFSAERLKGVDSTLKIQPAKLEDSAVYLCASNRDRMFDTQYFGPGTRLTVL.